This T cell receptor (beta chain) was sequenced during a study of blood T cell repertoires in COVID-19. Study details: Acute-phase and convalescent COVID-19 samples originated in the United States, Italy and Spain. Sources were T cells, B-cell-depleted T cells, or PBMCs; the material itself was cDNA or gDNA.

The germline CDR1 and CDR2 sequences are SGHDT and YYEEEE. This CDR3 has 12 amino acids. Trimming stripped 4 bases from V and 6 bases from J, with 9 bases between. Authors' methods: By means of reference gene primer amplification, nucleated cell counts were estimated. Sequencing used immunoSEQ multiplex PCR; TCRdb keeps in-frame clones, though not all of them. The DNA gave D and trimming, while V, J and clone size come from that table. The sample shows more than 95,000 clones, about 82% of them seen only once. This clonotype was obtained from a woman in her sixties or seventies in a cohort sampled during active or convalescent COVID-19. The sample was peripheral blood. The V call is TRBV5-6, the J call TRBJ2-3, with no clear D. CDR3 coding DNA: TGTGCCAGCAGCATGAGGTATGATACGCAGTATTTT. It encodes CASSMRYDTQYF.